The source of this T cell receptor (beta chain) is a study of chemoradiotherapy in HPV16-positive cancers. The wider study: Two HPV16-positive patients' cells yielded candidate HPV-specific clones and common motifs.

The V gene's germline CDR1 is MDHEN and CDR2 SYDVKM. The V end lost 3 bases, the J end lost 0 bases, and 12 bases lay between the germline ends. The CDR3 covers 16 residues. Some clones are missing from TCRdb's copy, which holds only in-frame ones; the method was immunoSEQ multiplex PCR. The sample has around 5,600 clones, 73% seen once. The V gene is TRBV28, the J gene TRBJ2-1; D not resolved. The origin of this receptor is a human donor with HPV-associated anogenital cancer. This sample was taken from a patient who underwent chemoradiotherapy. The CDR3 DNA is TGTGCCAGCAGTTTTTTACAGTCGAACTCCTACAATGAGCAGTTCTTC. Protein product: CASSFLQSNSYNEQFF.